One sample yielded the 20 T cell receptor beta chains listed below, sequenced in a study of blood T cell repertoires in COVID-19. Some clones are missing from TCRdb's copy, which holds only in-frame ones; the method was immunoSEQ multiplex PCR. This table has under 200,000 clones, 84% appearing once. The sample taken for sequencing was peripheral blood. The source of these receptors is a woman aged 70 to 79 with COVID-19, enrolled during active disease.

The rearrangement links TRBV11-3 to TRBJ1-1; TRBD1 agrees at 7 bases. The V gene's germline CDR1 is SGHNT and CDR2 YENEEA. This CDR3 is 12 amino acids long. V was clipped by 5 bases and J by 5 bases; unmatched bases: 2. The CDR3 bases are TGTGCCAGCAGCAACAGGGGTACTGAAGCTTTCTTT. It translates to CASSNRGTEAFF. Full variable domain (outside the CDR3, taken from reference TRBV11-3 and TRBJ1-1): EAGVVQSPRYKIIEKKQPVAFWCNPISGHNTLYWYLQNLGQGPELLIRYENEEAVDDSQLPKDRFSAERLKGVDSTLKIQPAELGDSAVYLCASSNRGTEAFFGQGTRLTVV.

This clone was picked up one time. The rearrangement uses TRBV5-1 and TRBJ2-7; D is unclear. V dropped 2 bases and J dropped 6 bases, with 15 bases sitting between them. CDR3 size: 14 residues. The V gene's germline CDR1 is SGHRS and CDR2 YFSETQ. This CDR3 is CASSLLSTPPEQYF. The CDR3 DNA reads TGCGCCAGCAGCTTACTATCAACTCCCCCCGAGCAGTACTTC.

A word on this clone: Other nucleotide sequences from this sample produce the same CDR3. The CDR3 DNA reads as TGTGCCAGCAGCTTAAACCCGGGGACAGATACGCAGTATTTT. Translating it yields CASSLNPGTDTQYF. This chain connects TRBV7-3 to TRBJ2-3; tentative D call: TRBD2 (5 bases). The V end was cut by 1 base, the J end by 3 bases, with 8 bases between. The CDR3 has 14 amino acids. Per germline, CDR1 SGHTA and CDR2 FQGTGA.

This chain joins TRBV12-5 and TRBJ2-1, with TRBD2 as a possible D gene (5 bases). Germline CDR1 LGHNT, CDR2 FRNRAP. CDR3 length: 13 amino acids. The V gene lost 1 base and the J gene lost 13 bases, with 14 bases spanning the gap. Written as DNA, the CDR3 is TGTGCTAGTGGTTTGGGGCAGGAGCGGACCCAGTTCTTC. Protein sequence: CASGLGQERTQFF.

This chain links TRBV21-1 with TRBJ2-7; TRBD1 reflects the table's D call only, with no check against the DNA. TRBV21-1 is shown as a pseudogene. This CDR3 has 14 residues. The CDR3: CASSKRGPSYEQYF. CDR3 coding DNA: TGTGCCAGCAGCAAAAGGGGCCCTTCCTACGAGCAGTACTTC.

This clone was detected only a few times. V usage is TRBV9 and J usage is TRBJ1-2; 8 positions agree with TRBD1. The CDR3 length is 16 residues. CDR1 and CDR2 (germline): SGDLS, YYNGEE. Unmatched junction bases numbered 8, after V lost 0 bases and J lost 4 bases. CDR3 amino acids: CASSVAPGTGSYGYTF. The CDR3 nucleotides are TGTGCCAGCAGCGTAGCTCCCGGGACAGGTTCCTATGGCTACACCTTC.

The chain carries TRBV18 and TRBJ2-1; 9 positions agree with TRBD2. This CDR3 comprises 15 residues. Germline V gives CDR1 KGHSH, CDR2 LQKENI. V dropped 2 bases and J dropped 6; count of bases not matched to a gene: 5. CDR3 sequence: CASSPIAGASNEQFF. In DNA form, the CDR3 reads TGTGCCAGCTCACCAATAGCGGGGGCGAGCAATGAGCAGTTCTTC.

This chain connects TRBV6-5 to TRBJ2-1; a weak D match, TRBD2 (5 bases). The V end lost 9 bases, the J end lost 4 bases, and 10 bases lay between the germline ends. The CDR3 extends over 12 amino acids. Germline V gene data show CDR1 as MNHEY and CDR2 as SVGAGI. The chain's CDR3 is CASKTGYNEQFF. CDR3 nucleotide sequence: TGTGCCAGTAAGACGGGATACAATGAGCAGTTCTTC.

In nucleotides, the CDR3 is TGCAGCGTGGGACTAGCGGGAGCCCCCTCCTACGAGCAGTACTTC. This encodes CSVGLAGAPSYEQYF. V is TRBV29-1 and J is TRBJ2-7, with TRBD2 identical over 14 bases. This CDR3 spans 15 amino acids. The germline gives CDR1 SQVTM, CDR2 ANQGSEA. J was trimmed by 0 bases and V by 6 bases; bases with no gene match: 4.

The J gene is TRBJ1-4, the V gene TRBV6-4; 7 nucleotides match TRBD1. The CDR3 has 13 amino acids. Germline V gene data show CDR1 as MRHNA and CDR2 as SNTAGT. Germline trimming cut 3 bases from V and 8 bases from J; bases unmatched to any gene: 3. The CDR3 bases are TGTGCCAGCAGTGATTCACAGGGGGAAAAACTGTTTTTT. Translation: CASSDSQGEKLFF.

This clone was seen only once. V usage is TRBV7-2 and J usage is TRBJ2-7, with TRBD2 matching over 8 bases. Germline CDR1 reads SGHTA; CDR2 reads FQGNSA. V shed 6 bases, J shed 4 bases, and the junction held 8 bases outside the gene matches. CDR3 length: 14 amino acids. Written as DNA, the CDR3 is TGTGCCAGCAGTCAACCGGGACTAGGATACGAGCAGTACTTC. Translating gives CASSQPGLGYEQYF.

The chain is built from TRBV7-2 and TRBJ2-3; D unclear. This CDR3 spans 13 amino acids. Deletions cut 3 bases from V and 6 bases from J, with 10 bases between. Germline-derived CDR1 and CDR2 are SGHTA and FQGNSA. In nucleotides, the CDR3 is TGTGCCAGCAGCTTTCCTAGTGCGGATACGCAGTATTTT. As protein: CASSFPSADTQYF.

This clone has only a few counts. In DNA form, the CDR3 reads TGTGCCAGCAGTTTATACAGCCCACAAGGCTACACCTTC. It codes for CASSLYSPQGYTF. J is TRBJ1-2 and V is TRBV28; D gene uncertain. The CDR3 has 13 residues. The V and J ends lost 1 base and 8 bases respectively, with 11 bases between them. Germline CDR1 reads MDHEN; CDR2 reads SYDVKM.

The chain employs TRBV6-5 and TRBJ1-1; TRBD1 might be the D (6 bases). This CDR3 region has 13 residues. Trimming shortened V by 6 bases and J by 5 bases, and 13 bases separated the two germline ends. CDR1 and CDR2 from the germline V gene are MNHEY and SVGAGI. This CDR3 reads CASRPRGYTEAFF. Here the CDR3 DNA reads TGTGCCAGCAGACCCAGGGGTTATACTGAAGCTTTCTTT.

In this sample, this clone turned up once. The V call is TRBV5-5, the J call TRBJ1-2; a possible D gene is TRBD1 (5 bases). Germline CDR1 reads SGHKS; CDR2 reads YYEKEE (reference sequence). This CDR3 is 13 amino acids long. The germline V and J ends were trimmed by 4 bases and 4 bases, with 11 bases remaining between them. CDR3 sequence reads: CASSLGGGYGYTF. Here the CDR3 DNA reads TGTGCCAGCAGCCTGGGGGGAGGCTATGGCTACACCTTC.

The genes are TRBV7-9 and TRBJ2-7, with 11 positions matching TRBD2. The V and J ends lost 5 bases and 3 bases, in that order; junction bases with no gene match: 3. This CDR3 spans 14 amino acids. The germline V gene has CDR1 SEHNR and CDR2 FQNEAQ (reference sequence). The CDR3 protein is CASSPLAGVYEQYF. The CDR3 DNA reads TGTGCCAGCAGCCCACTAGCGGGAGTCTACGAGCAGTACTTC.

The chain uses TRBV6-5 and TRBJ2-1; TRBD1 matches at 8 bases. The V segment lost 5 bases and the J segment 9 bases; nucleotides outside the gene matches: 3. Germline CDR1 and CDR2: MNHEY and SVGAGI. This CDR3 spans 12 amino acids. CDR3 bases: TGTGCCAGCAGTCGAACAGGGGGTGAGCAGTTCTTC. This sequence encodes CASSRTGGEQFF.

The CDR3 sequence: CASSPGTNSYEQYF. The CDR3 DNA reads as TGTGCCAGCAGTCCCGGGACTAATTCCTACGAGCAGTACTTC. V and J are TRBV6-5 and TRBJ2-7; 7 nucleotides match TRBD2. V was clipped by 5 bases and J by 1 base; unmatched bases: 5. The CDR3 is 14 residues long. CDR1 and CDR2 (germline): MNHEY, SVGAGI.

Only a few counts were recorded for this clone. This same CDR3 is encoded by further DNA sequences in the sample. This chain connects TRBV28 to TRBJ2-5; possible D gene TRBD1, 6 bases. This CDR3 region has 13 residues. Germline loops: CDR1 MDHEN, CDR2 SYDVKM. V gave up 1 base and J gave up 3 bases, with 6 bases separating them. Here the CDR3 DNA reads TGTGCCAGCAGTTTATCAGGGGAAGAGACCCAGTACTTC. Translated, it gives CASSLSGEETQYF.

The rearrangement joins TRBV19 to TRBJ2-6; D is unresolved. V was trimmed by 5 bases and J by 0 bases, leaving 8 bases between them. CDR1 and CDR2 from the germline V gene are LNHDA and SQIVND (reference sequence). This CDR3 is built from 15 residues. The CDR3 DNA reads TGTGCCAGTAGTGGGCAGGACTCTGGGGCCAACGTCCTGACTTTC. Translated, it gives CASSGQDSGANVLTF.